This T cell receptor (beta chain) was identified during a study of monozygotic twins with inflammatory bowel disease (dated by TCRdb to between 2018 and 2021). Broadly, across the study: The full study comprised 28 monozygotic twin pairs: nine German pairs (four IBD-concordant, five IBD-discordant) and 19 IBD-discordant Danish pairs. Each individual had, on average, about 151 000 unique TCRalpha sequences and 181 000 unique TCRbeta sequences available for analysis. Within discordant pairs, disease-associated traits were sought mainly by comparing IBD patients with their genetically identical healthy co-twins. What the authors observed across the whole study: The analysis was unable to tell apart different T cell subtypes. Concordant and discordant twins showed no difference in repertoire similarity, possibly because of limited statistical power. IBD patients had lower TCRbeta repertoire diversity, measured by the inverse Simpson index, than their healthy co-twins. Differing immunosuppressive treatments among patients may have added background noise and inter-individual variability to the repertoires. Compared with healthy twins, IBD patients had fewer clonotypes in common with other individuals, a difference most pronounced in patients showing signs of disease activity. No single strong signal or clonotype linked to IBD turned up in the results, so the idea that one exists was not supported.

From each donor, a roughly 2.6 ml peripheral blood sample was collected into PAXgene tubes and stored at -80 degrees C. Without T cell sorting, total RNA was isolated from whole blood using the PAXgene blood miRNA kit on an automated QIAcube. Peripheral blood from monozygotic twin pairs who were concordant or discordant for inflammatory bowel disease underwent deep TCRalpha and TCRbeta repertoire profiling using unique molecular barcoding. For every twin pair, smoking habits were documented, and each individual was categorised as a current, former or never smoker. Library creation used 5' RACE. Each TCR library was prepared from about 3,400 ng of total RNA. For each sample, cDNA synthesis with SMARTScribe reverse transcriptase was split into eight separate reactions. Unique molecular identifiers containing a 6-nucleotide sample barcode were introduced through template switching during cDNA synthesis. Two nested PCRs of roughly 16 and 10 cycles amplified the TCRalpha and TCRbeta cDNA, and bead purification followed each PCR. Before amplification, the cDNA was both treated with uracil DNA-glycosylase and purified with the QIAquick PCR purification kit. The second PCR added Illumina TruSeq-compatible adapters along with sample-specific barcodes. TapeStation and Qubit were used to check library quality and concentration, and 4 to 6 ng of each library went into the pool. Pooled libraries were sequenced on an Illumina HiSeq2500 single-index Rapid Run with 2 x 100 bp reads and custom sequencing primers. As for how the authors treated the data: UMI-based consensus assembly with MiGEC version 1.2.6 was used to correct PCR and sequencing errors. MiXCR version 2.1.1 handled V(D)J alignment, clonotype assembly and CDR3 extraction. Gene usage, clonotype sharing and MAIT/NKT TCR abundance were normalised by analysing the top 1000, 10 000 and 20 000 clonotypes per sample. After downsampling to 27 000 UMIs, diversity was calculated as the inverse Simpson index using the vegan R package. Paired Mann-Whitney U tests on discordant twin pairs were used, with Benjamini-Hochberg multiple-testing correction. The reads, reprocessed by TCRdb, yield one row per CDR3 protein sequence and no DNA. The V and J calls here are based on TCRdb, not the publication. The sample's clone listing holds roughly 170,000 distinct CDR3 sequences. Of the sample, around 6.8% is held by the ten largest clones.

As concerns this clonotype: The antigen it binds to is not known.

The source material was blood. The receptor was isolated from a human donor with ulcerative colitis or Crohn's disease, or a healthy co-twin of an affected twin (not recorded which).

The CDR3 protein: CSPRIPDAEAFF. This chain is built from TRBV20-1 and TRBJ1-1; the D call from TCRdb, TRBD1, cannot be confirmed without DNA. CDR3 length: 12 amino acids, cysteine to phenylalanine. The entry carries no DNA sequence. The CDR1 and CDR2 encoded by the germline V gene (reference sequence) are DFQATT and SNEGSKA.